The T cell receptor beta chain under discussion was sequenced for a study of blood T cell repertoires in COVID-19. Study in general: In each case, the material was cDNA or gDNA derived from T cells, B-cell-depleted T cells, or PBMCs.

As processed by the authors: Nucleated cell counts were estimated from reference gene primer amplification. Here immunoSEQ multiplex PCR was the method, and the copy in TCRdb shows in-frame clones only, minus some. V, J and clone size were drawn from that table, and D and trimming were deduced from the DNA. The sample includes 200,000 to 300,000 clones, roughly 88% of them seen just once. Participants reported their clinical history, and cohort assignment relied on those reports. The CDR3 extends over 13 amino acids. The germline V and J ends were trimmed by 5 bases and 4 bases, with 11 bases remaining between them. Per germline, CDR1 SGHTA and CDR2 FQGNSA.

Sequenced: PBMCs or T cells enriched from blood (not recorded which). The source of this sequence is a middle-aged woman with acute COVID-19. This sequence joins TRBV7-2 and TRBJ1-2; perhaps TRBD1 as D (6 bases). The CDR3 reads CASSRDTVYGYTF. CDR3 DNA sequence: TGTGCCAGCAGCCGGGACACCGTCTATGGCTACACCTTC.